Following are 25 T cell receptor beta chains from one sample sequenced in a study of regulatory T cells in long-lasting Graves disease. The sample's time point: newly diagnosed GD, antithyroid drugs for less than 3 months. RNA from PBMCs was the source of the TCR library. According to the study, TCR beta libraries were built with iRepertoire HTBI primers and CDR3-region Arm-PCR. TCRdb reprocessed the multiplex PCR reads via MiXCR and lists one record per CDR3 protein. This table has about 540,000 distinct CDR3 sequences, about 13% appearing once. Another study also made use of these data, one on T cells in Graves' hyperthyroidism and ophthalmopathy.

The sequencing here drew on peripheral blood mononuclear cells (PBMCs), taken at new diagnosis, from a patient treated with antithyroid drugs. These receptors were taken from a man aged 30 to 39 with Graves disease.

This clonotype was seen repeatedly, ten times or more. CDR3 amino acids: CASSLSPARDDEQYF. CDR3 nucleotide sequence: TGCGCCAGCAGCTTGTCTCCGGCCAGGGACGATGAGCAGTACTTC. The genes are TRBV5-1 and TRBJ2-7, with D perhaps matching TRBD1 or TRBD2 (5 bases each). The germline V gene encodes CDR1 SGHRS and CDR2 YFSETQ. The CDR3 runs to 15 residues. The V end lost 1 base, the J end lost 7 bases, and 18 bases lay between the germline ends. The complete variable domain, with remaining parts taken from reference TRBV5-1 and TRBJ2-7, reads KAGVTQTPRYLIKTRGQQVTLSCSPISGHRSVSWYQQTPGQGLQFLFEYFSETQRNKGNFPGRFSGRQFSNSRSEMNVSTLELGDSALYLCASSLSPARDDEQYFGPGTRLTVT.

This clonotype showed up many times. The gene calls are TRBV7-9 and TRBJ1-2, with 9 bases identical to TRBD1. Trimming at V came to 5 bases and at J to 4 bases, leaving 5 bases not matched to a gene. The CDR3 runs 14 residues. CDR1 is SEHNR, CDR2 FQNEAQ, per germline (reference sequence). Here the CDR3 DNA reads TGTGCCAGCAGCCGTGGACAGGGGACCTATGGCTACACCTTC. It encodes CASSRGQGTYGYTF.

This clonotype occurred many times. The gene calls are TRBV6-2 or TRBV6-3 and TRBJ2-1; 12 bases agree with TRBD2. The CDR3 is made up of 16 amino acids. Per germline, CDR1 MNHEY and CDR2 SVGEGT. V shed 2 bases, J shed 4 bases, and the junction held 3 bases outside the gene matches. The chain's CDR3 is CASSYSGLAGYNEQFF. In DNA form, the CDR3 reads TGTGCCAGCAGTTACAGCGGACTAGCGGGATACAATGAGCAGTTCTTC.

This clonotype was seen a few times. The rearrangement links TRBV29-1 to TRBJ1-4; unclear D gene. The CDR3 length is 10 residues. Trimming removed 6 bases at V and 5 bases at J, with 4 bases between. From germline, CDR1 is SQVTM and CDR2 ANQGSEA. Written as DNA, the CDR3 is TGCAGCGTAAAAAATGAAAAACTGTTTTTT. This gives the protein CSVKNEKLFF.

V gene TRBV3-1 combines with J gene TRBJ1-1; a possible D gene is TRBD1 (5 bases). The germline V and J ends were trimmed by 1 base and 5 bases, with 14 bases remaining between them. Germline V gene data show CDR1 as LGHDT and CDR2 as YNNKEL (reference sequence). This CDR3 spans 15 amino acids. As DNA, the CDR3 is TGTGCCAGCAGCCAAGGTAGACAGATGTTAACTGAAGCTTTCTTT. Translated: CASSQGRQMLTEAFF.

The sample holds many counts of this clonotype. The rearrangement links TRBV2 to TRBJ1-6, with D possibly TRBD1 on 5 matching bases. The CDR3 consists of 15 residues. With 6 bases removed from V and 10 bases from J, the gap between germline ends came to 19 bases. Germline V CDR1 and CDR2: SNHLY, FYNNEI. CDR3 DNA: TGTGCCAGCAGCGAACTGTGGCAGGGTTTATCACCCCTCCACTTT. It translates to CASSELWQGLSPLHF.

This clonotype was detected ten times or more. The gene calls are TRBV12-3 or TRBV12-4 and TRBJ2-1; 9 nucleotides align to TRBD1. After removal of 2 bases from V and 3 bases from J, the junction contained 5 bases not matched to a gene. The CDR3 contains 16 residues. The CDR3 nucleotides are TGTGCCAGCAGTTTACGCGGGGGACAGGGCTACAATGAGCAGTTCTTC. Its translation is CASSLRGGQGYNEQFF.

The sample holds a few counts of this clonotype. The rearrangement links TRBV12-3 or TRBV12-4 to TRBJ1-2; D may be TRBD1 (6 bases). The CDR3 spans 13 residues. Trimming left V 4 bases short and J 7 bases short, with 13 bases between. CDR3 loop: CASSSPGAGGYTF. The CDR3 DNA reads TGTGCCAGCAGTTCTCCAGGGGCGGGTGGCTACACCTTC.

This clonotype turned up a few times. J is TRBJ1-2 and V is TRBV29-1; 9 bases agree with TRBD1. Losses at the gene ends were 7 bases for V and 4 bases for J; bases not matched to a gene: 4. The V gene's germline CDR1 is SQVTM and CDR2 ANQGSEA. CDR3 size: 12 residues. Written as DNA, the CDR3 is TGCAGCGGTTCGACAGGGGGCTATGGCTACACCTTC. This translates into CSGSTGGYGYTF.

This clonotype appeared many times. This chain uses TRBV19 with TRBJ1-1; no reliable D call. The CDR3 covers 16 residues. V lost 3 bases and J lost 3, with 17 bases in between. The germline gives CDR1 LNHDA, CDR2 SQIVND (reference sequence). As DNA, the CDR3 is TGTGCCAGTAGTATGAAGAGACGGTTATTCGACACTGAAGCTTTCTTT. Translated: CASSMKRRLFDTEAFF.

This clonotype was detected ten times or more. CDR3: CASSAHMYNEQFF. The DNA for the CDR3 is TGTGCCAGCAGTGCTCACATGTACAATGAGCAGTTCTTC. The V and J genes are TRBV2 and TRBJ2-1, with no clear D. Germline CDR1 is SNHLY and CDR2 is FYNNEI. V lost 4 bases to trimming and J lost 4 bases, with 8 bases between them. The CDR3 has 13 amino acids.

This clonotype came up many times. V gene TRBV12-3 or TRBV12-4 combines with J gene TRBJ2-7, with a weak D call TRBD2 (5 bases). The CDR3 spans 15 residues. With 3 bases removed from V and 2 bases from J, the gap between germline ends came to 14 bases. CDR3 sequence (DNA): TGTGCCAGCAGTTTCGGTCATACGGGGACCTACGAGCAGTACTTC. Encoded protein: CASSFGHTGTYEQYF.

There are many counts of this clonotype. The rearrangement uses TRBV6-1 and TRBJ1-5, with 8 nucleotides matching TRBD1. The CDR3 extends over 14 amino acids. Losses at the gene ends were 6 bases for V and 6 bases for J; bases not matched to a gene: 7. Germline V gene lookup returns CDR1 MNHNS and CDR2 SASEGT. The CDR3 DNA sequence: TGTGCCAGCAGCGCGACAGGGGTCGGTCAGCCCCAGCATTTT. Protein: CASSATGVGQPQHF.

This clonotype was seen at least ten times. CDR3 bases: TGTGCCATCGGCCCAGGGGACACCTATGGCTACACCTTC. Protein: CAIGPGDTYGYTF. V is TRBV10-3 and J is TRBJ1-2, with a tentative D call TRBD1 (6 bases). This CDR3 is 13 amino acids long. The germline V gene encodes CDR1 ENHRY and CDR2 SYGVKD. Trimming left V 8 bases short and J 4 bases short, with 14 bases between.

A remark on this clonotype: A read error is likely here: a far larger clone is one base away. The chain joins TRBV20-1 to TRBJ2-7, with a tentative D call TRBD1 (6 bases). V gave up 5 bases and J gave up 7 bases, with 18 bases separating them. Per the germline V gene, CDR1 is DFQATT and CDR2 is SNEGSKA (reference sequence). There are 13 residues in the CDR3. The CDR3 coding sequence is TGCAGTGCTTTCCTCGGGACACGGAATGAGCAGTACTTC. It translates to CSAFLGTRNEQYF.

This clonotype was recorded many times. The chain couples TRBV28 to TRBJ2-1; D possibly uses TRBD1 or TRBD2 (5 bases each). The V end was cut by 7 bases, the J end by 3 bases, with 10 bases between. The CDR3 runs to 13 residues. Germline CDR1 and CDR2: MDHEN and SYDVKM. The CDR3 sequence is CASTGDGYNEQFF. In nucleotides, the CDR3 is TGTGCCAGCACTGGGGACGGCTACAATGAGCAGTTCTTC.

This clonotype has at least ten counts. The V call is TRBV30, the J call TRBJ2-7, with D hard to call. Deletions cut 4 bases from V and 0 bases from J, with 10 bases between. The CDR3 length is 13 residues. Germline V CDR1 and CDR2: GTSNPN, SVGIG (reference sequence). The CDR3 region has the DNA TGTGCCTGGAATGCCACCAGCTCCTACGAGCAGTACTTC. Amino acid sequence: CAWNATSSYEQYF.

This clonotype was observed a handful of times. V gene TRBV28 combines with J gene TRBJ1-6; no firm D call. Between the trimmed V and J ends, which lost 5 bases and 0 bases, there was a span of 14 bases. This CDR3 is built from 17 residues. CDR1 is MDHEN, CDR2 SYDVKM, per germline. CDR3 sequence reads: CASSPLGLGSYNSPLHF. In nucleotides, the CDR3 is TGTGCCAGCAGTCCCCTAGGCCTGGGCTCCTATAATTCACCCCTCCACTTT.

This clonotype was detected ten times or more. This CDR3 is CASSTWDKGDSYEQYF. CDR3 bases: TGTGCCAGCAGCACCTGGGACAAGGGGGACTCCTACGAGCAGTACTTC. The chain is built from TRBV11-2 and TRBJ2-7; D might be TRBD1 (6 bases). Germline CDR1 and CDR2: SGHAT and FQNNGV. This CDR3 spans 16 amino acids. The V gene lost 5 bases and the J gene lost 0 bases, with 17 bases spanning the gap.

This clonotype occurred many times. The rearrangement links TRBV28 to TRBJ1-1; D is unresolved. The CDR3 has 12 residues. Germline V gene sequence: CDR1 MDHEN, CDR2 SYDVKM. The germline V and J ends were trimmed by 10 bases and 7 bases, with 16 bases remaining between them. CDR3 coding DNA: TGTGCCACGTCATCGTTTCCCCTTGAAGCTTTCTTT. Translating it yields CATSSFPLEAFF.

This clonotype was seen ten or more times. The gene calls are TRBV18 and TRBJ2-5; TRBD1 agrees at 8 bases. The V gene end was trimmed by 3 bases and the J gene end by 1 base; junction bases not matched to a gene: 1. The CDR3 spans 14 residues. Germline V gene lookup returns CDR1 KGHSH and CDR2 LQKENI. The CDR3 reads CASSPTGAQETQYF. DNA of the CDR3: TGTGCCAGCTCACCGACAGGGGCCCAAGAGACCCAGTACTTC.

This clonotype appeared a few times. The genes are TRBV19 and TRBJ2-7; D is uncertain. CDR1 is LNHDA, CDR2 SQIVND, per germline (reference sequence). V gave up 11 bases and J gave up 6 bases, with 20 bases separating them. CDR3 length: 13 amino acids. The CDR3 region is CASRRASLGEQYF. In DNA, the CDR3 is TGTGCCTCGCGTCGCGCCTCCTTAGGCGAGCAGTACTTC.

The sample holds a few counts of this clonotype. A much larger clonotype is one base distant, so this may be a read error. The chain carries TRBV6-4 and TRBJ2-1, with 7 bases that match TRBD1. From germline, CDR1 is MRHNA and CDR2 SNTAGT. The CDR3 is made up of 16 amino acids. V was pared by 7 bases and J by 5 bases, with 14 bases of the junction left unmatched. The CDR3 region has the DNA TGTGCCAGCAACCCAGTGCCGGGACAGACACACAATGAGCAGTTCTTC. Its translation: CASNPVPGQTHNEQFF.

The chain couples TRBV24-1 to TRBJ2-1, with 10 bases matching TRBD2. Germline V gene sequence: CDR1 KGHDR, CDR2 SFDVKD. V gave up 3 bases and J gave up 7 bases; unmatched junction bases: 8. The CDR3 sequence is 16 residues long. This chain's CDR3 is CATSDESGRAQNEQFF. DNA for the CDR3: TGTGCCACCAGTGATGAAAGCGGGAGGGCCCAGAATGAGCAGTTCTTC.

The chain carries TRBV19 and TRBJ2-1, with TRBD2 identical over 13 bases. Germline V lookup: CDR1 LNHDA, CDR2 SQIVND (reference sequence). V trimming: 5 bases; J trimming: 4 bases; junction bases outside the gene matches: 8. This CDR3 contains 17 residues. DNA for the CDR3: TGTGCCAGTAGTCCGCGACTAGCGGGGGGTCGATACAATGAGCAGTTCTTC. This translates into CASSPRLAGGRYNEQFF. Using reference TRBV19 and TRBJ2-1 for the parts outside the CDR3, the full variable domain is DGGITQSPKYLFRKEGQNVTLSCEQNLNHDAMYWYRQDPGQGLRLIYYSQIVNDFQKGDIAEGYSVSREKKESFPLTVTSAQKNPTAFYLCASSPRLAGGRYNEQFFGPGTRLTVL.